Listed below are T cell receptor beta chains from one sample, sequenced in a study of technical replicates of blood from several donors. TCRdb's copy holds only in-frame clones and misses some; the assay was immunoSEQ multiplex PCR. The data show roughly 79,000 clones, approximately 96% seen once. The source material was T cells isolated from PBMCs. Receptor source: a human donor in good health. The CDR3 runs from the conserved cysteine through the conserved F or W. A D gene is named only where the DNA matches it firmly. Where a row states a size, it is once, few, many or the class of an expanded clone; other rows omit it.

J gene: TRBJ1-1
V gene: TRBV27
CDR3 length: 13
clone size: -
D gene: -
CDR3 protein: CASSIRGYTEAFF
CDR3 DNA: TGTGCCAGCTCGATCAGGGGTTACACTGAAGCTTTCTTT

J gene: TRBJ2-7
V gene: TRBV27
CDR3 length: 15
clone size: -
D gene: TRBD1
CDR3 protein: CASRPDRGLLYEQYF
CDR3 DNA: TGTGCCAGCAGACCGGACAGGGGGCTATTGTACGAGCAGTACTTC

J gene: TRBJ2-7
V gene: TRBV9
CDR3 length: 14
clone size: -
D gene: TRBD2
CDR3 protein: CASSVGGRGYEQYF
CDR3 DNA: TGTGCCAGCAGCGTAGGGGGGAGGGGTTACGAGCAGTACTTC

J gene: TRBJ2-1
V gene: TRBV5-5
CDR3 length: 12
clone size: -
D gene: -
CDR3 protein: CASSLGAGEQFF
CDR3 DNA: TGTGCCAGCAGCTTGGGGGCGGGCGAGCAGTTCTTC

J gene: TRBJ2-1
V gene: TRBV6-5
CDR3 length: 14
clone size: -
D gene: TRBD1
CDR3 protein: CASSGTGNYNEQFF
CDR3 DNA: TGTGCCAGCAGTGGGACAGGGAACTACAATGAGCAGTTCTTC

J gene: TRBJ1-2
V gene: TRBV9
CDR3 length: 12
clone size: -
D gene: -
CDR3 protein: CASSVGYSGYTF
CDR3 DNA: TGTGCCAGCAGCGTAGGGTACTCTGGCTACACCTTC

J gene: TRBJ1-2
V gene: TRBV9
CDR3 length: 17
clone size: -
D gene: TRBD1
CDR3 protein: CASSVASGTEPLYGYTF
CDR3 DNA: TGTGCCAGCAGCGTAGCTTCTGGGACAGAGCCATTATATGGCTACACCTTC

J gene: TRBJ2-4
V gene: TRBV30
CDR3 length: 14
clone size: once
D gene: TRBD1
CDR3 protein: CAWSPDRAKNIQYF
CDR3 DNA: TGTGCCTGGAGTCCGGACAGGGCCAAAAACATTCAGTACTTC

J gene: TRBJ1-4
V gene: TRBV9
CDR3 length: 13
clone size: -
D gene: -
CDR3 protein: CASSRKTGEKLFF
CDR3 DNA: TGTGCCAGCAGCCGTAAAACAGGGGAAAAACTGTTTTTT

J gene: TRBJ1-1
V gene: TRBV21-1
CDR3 length: 14
clone size: -
D gene: -
CDR3 protein: CASNKGVANTEAFF
CDR3 DNA: TGTGCCAGCAATAAAGGGGTAGCGAACACTGAAGCTTTCTTT

J gene: TRBJ2-7
V gene: TRBV11-3
CDR3 length: 14
clone size: -
D gene: TRBD2
CDR3 protein: CASSLVAGAYEQYF
CDR3 DNA: TGTGCCAGCAGCTTAGTTGCGGGAGCCTACGAGCAGTACTTC

J gene: TRBJ1-2
V gene: TRBV7-2
CDR3 length: 17
clone size: -
D gene: TRBD1
CDR3 protein: CASSSPGQGPPPPGYTF
CDR3 DNA: TGTGCCAGCAGCTCGCCGGGACAGGGGCCACCCCCCCCCGGCTACACCTTC

J gene: TRBJ2-7
V gene: TRBV13
CDR3 length: 14
clone size: once
D gene: -
CDR3 protein: CASSSEGAVNEQYF
CDR3 DNA: TGTGCCAGCAGTTCGGAGGGGGCGGTCAACGAGCAGTACTTC

J gene: TRBJ1-1
V gene: TRBV28
CDR3 length: 11
clone size: once
D gene: -
CDR3 protein: CASSSDTEAFF
CDR3 DNA: TGTGCCAGCTCTTCGGACACTGAAGCTTTCTTT

J gene: TRBJ2-7
V gene: TRBV11-3
CDR3 length: 15
clone size: -
D gene: -
CDR3 protein: CASSLGNSQGYEQYF
CDR3 DNA: TGTGCCAGCAGCTTAGGGAACAGCCAAGGCTACGAGCAGTACTTC

J gene: TRBJ1-1
V gene: TRBV10-3
CDR3 length: 13
clone size: -
D gene: TRBD1
CDR3 protein: CAISRTGLTEAFF
CDR3 DNA: TGTGCCATCAGTAGGACAGGGCTAACTGAAGCTTTCTTT

J gene: TRBJ1-1
V gene: TRBV29-1
CDR3 length: 13
clone size: once
D gene: TRBD1
CDR3 protein: CSEQGGIYTEAFF
CDR3 DNA: TGCAGCGAACAGGGGGGGATATACACTGAAGCTTTCTTT

J gene: TRBJ2-5
V gene: TRBV15
CDR3 length: 15
clone size: -
D gene: -
CDR3 protein: CATSRDRGEQETQYF
CDR3 DNA: TGTGCCACCAGCAGAGATAGGGGCGAGCAAGAGACCCAGTACTTC

J gene: TRBJ1-2
V gene: TRBV6-6
CDR3 length: 13
clone size: -
D gene: TRBD1
CDR3 protein: CASAPTGEYGYTF
CDR3 DNA: TGTGCCAGCGCTCCGACAGGGGAGTATGGCTACACCTTC

J gene: TRBJ1-6
V gene: TRBV6-5
CDR3 length: 14
clone size: -
D gene: -
CDR3 protein: CASSRSSYNSPLHF
CDR3 DNA: TGTGCCAGCAGTCGTAGCTCCTATAATTCACCCCTCCACTTT

J gene: TRBJ1-1
V gene: TRBV5-4
CDR3 length: 15
clone size: -
D gene: -
CDR3 protein: CASSRGAGMNTEAFF
CDR3 DNA: TGTGCCAGCAGCCGCGGGGCGGGTATGAACACTGAAGCTTTCTTT

J gene: TRBJ1-1
V gene: TRBV7-9
CDR3 length: 14
clone size: -
D gene: -
CDR3 protein: CASSLPDTLSEAFF
CDR3 DNA: TGTGCCAGCAGCTTACCAGACACCCTGTCGGAAGCTTTCTTT

J gene: TRBJ2-7
V gene: TRBV27
CDR3 length: 15
clone size: -
D gene: TRBD2
CDR3 protein: CASSLKAGRDHEQYF
CDR3 DNA: TGTGCCAGCAGTTTAAAAGCGGGGCGGGACCACGAGCAGTACTTC

J gene: TRBJ1-5
V gene: TRBV19
CDR3 length: 16
clone size: -
D gene: -
CDR3 protein: CASSIDLGGRDQPQHF
CDR3 DNA: TGTGCCAGTAGTATAGATCTAGGGGGTAGGGATCAGCCCCAGCATTTT

J gene: TRBJ2-7
V gene: TRBV28
CDR3 length: 15
clone size: -
D gene: -
CDR3 protein: CASSKGGGMGYEQYF
CDR3 DNA: TGTGCCAGCAGTAAGGGTGGCGGGATGGGTTACGAGCAGTACTTC

J gene: TRBJ1-2
V gene: TRBV30
CDR3 length: 17
clone size: -
D gene: TRBD1
CDR3 protein: CAWSVPARDRENYGYTF
CDR3 DNA: TGTGCCTGGAGTGTACCCGCAAGAGACAGGGAAAACTATGGCTACACCTTC

J gene: TRBJ1-1
V gene: TRBV11-2
CDR3 length: 14
clone size: -
D gene: TRBD1
CDR3 protein: CASSLGRQGSEAFF
CDR3 DNA: TGTGCCAGCAGCTTAGGGAGACAGGGGTCTGAAGCTTTCTTT

J gene: TRBJ2-7
V gene: TRBV7-9
CDR3 length: 17
clone size: once
D gene: TRBD2
CDR3 protein: CASSSWTSGGNSYEQYF
CDR3 DNA: TGTGCCAGCAGCTCGTGGACTAGCGGGGGGAACTCCTACGAGCAGTACTTC

J gene: TRBJ2-2
V gene: TRBV13
CDR3 length: 16
clone size: -
D gene: -
CDR3 protein: CASSRGETANTGELFF
CDR3 DNA: TGTGCCAGCAGCCGCGGGGAAACTGCGAACACCGGGGAGCTGTTTTTT

J gene: TRBJ1-2
V gene: TRBV11-3
CDR3 length: 13
clone size: -
D gene: -
CDR3 protein: CASSSGDDYGYTF
CDR3 DNA: TGTGCCAGCAGCTCAGGGGATGACTATGGCTACACCTTC

J gene: TRBJ1-1
V gene: TRBV2
CDR3 length: 12
clone size: -
D gene: -
CDR3 protein: CASSAGNPEAFF
CDR3 DNA: TGTGCCAGCAGTGCAGGGAATCCTGAAGCTTTCTTT

J gene: TRBJ2-7
V gene: TRBV28
CDR3 length: 16
clone size: -
D gene: TRBD1
CDR3 protein: CASSPRQGHFNYEQYF
CDR3 DNA: TGTGCCAGCAGTCCCCGACAGGGGCACTTTAACTACGAGCAGTACTTC

J gene: TRBJ2-3
V gene: TRBV14
CDR3 length: 15
clone size: -
D gene: TRBD2
CDR3 protein: CASSTTSGRVDTQYF
CDR3 DNA: TGTGCCAGCAGCACGACTAGCGGGAGGGTAGATACGCAGTATTTT

J gene: TRBJ2-3
V gene: TRBV6-1
CDR3 length: 15
clone size: -
D gene: -
CDR3 protein: CASSEESRARDTQYF
CDR3 DNA: TGTGCCAGCAGTGAAGAAAGCAGGGCAAGAGATACGCAGTATTTT

J gene: TRBJ2-6
V gene: TRBV19
CDR3 length: 16
clone size: -
D gene: TRBD2
CDR3 protein: CASTGLAGTGANVLTF
CDR3 DNA: TGTGCCAGTACTGGACTAGCGGGGACTGGGGCCAACGTCCTGACTTTC

J gene: TRBJ2-5
V gene: TRBV4-1
CDR3 length: 15
clone size: -
D gene: TRBD2
CDR3 protein: CASSWIFGGQETQYF
CDR3 DNA: TGCGCCAGCAGCTGGATCTTCGGGGGGCAAGAGACCCAGTACTTC

J gene: TRBJ1-1
V gene: TRBV15
CDR3 length: 15
clone size: -
D gene: -
CDR3 protein: CATSRGREGDTEAFF
CDR3 DNA: TGTGCCACCAGCAGAGGGAGGGAAGGGGACACTGAAGCTTTCTTT

J gene: TRBJ2-5
V gene: TRBV19
CDR3 length: 13
clone size: -
D gene: TRBD1
CDR3 protein: CASSPTGRETQYF
CDR3 DNA: TGTGCCAGTAGTCCGACAGGGCGCGAGACCCAGTACTTC

J gene: TRBJ2-3
V gene: TRBV9
CDR3 length: 14
clone size: -
D gene: TRBD2
CDR3 protein: CASSVMSSGDTQYF
CDR3 DNA: TGTGCCAGCAGCGTAATGTCTAGCGGAGATACGCAGTATTTT

J gene: TRBJ1-5
V gene: TRBV7-8
CDR3 length: 16
clone size: -
D gene: TRBD1
CDR3 protein: CASSFPGGRTNQPQHF
CDR3 DNA: TGTGCCAGCAGCTTCCCAGGGGGCCGAACGAATCAGCCCCAGCATTTT

J gene: TRBJ2-7
V gene: TRBV11-2
CDR3 length: 13
clone size: -
D gene: -
CDR3 protein: CASSGGVGYEQYF
CDR3 DNA: TGTGCCAGCAGCGGCGGAGTGGGTTACGAGCAGTACTTC

J gene: TRBJ2-5
V gene: TRBV6-5
CDR3 length: 15
clone size: -
D gene: TRBD2
CDR3 protein: CASSYSSGGGETQYF
CDR3 DNA: TGTGCCAGCAGTTACTCGAGCGGGGGGGGAGAGACCCAGTACTTC

J gene: TRBJ2-7
V gene: TRBV4-3
CDR3 length: 18
clone size: -
D gene: TRBD2
CDR3 protein: CASSQEGLGLAGLGEQYF
CDR3 DNA: TGCGCCAGCAGCCAAGAAGGGCTCGGGCTAGCGGGATTGGGCGAGCAGTACTTC

J gene: TRBJ1-1
V gene: TRBV4-1
CDR3 length: 16
clone size: -
D gene: -
CDR3 protein: CASSQGLLRGASEAFF
CDR3 DNA: TGCGCCAGCAGCCAAGGTTTGCTACGGGGGGCGTCTGAAGCTTTCTTT

J gene: TRBJ1-1
V gene: TRBV27
CDR3 length: 14
clone size: -
D gene: -
CDR3 protein: CASSSPRDGLEAFF
CDR3 DNA: TGTGCCAGCAGTTCCCCCAGGGATGGGCTTGAAGCTTTCTTT

J gene: TRBJ2-7
V gene: TRBV7-9
CDR3 length: 13
clone size: -
D gene: -
CDR3 protein: CASSPSYGYEQYF
CDR3 DNA: TGTGCCAGCAGCCCTTCTTACGGGTACGAGCAGTACTTC

J gene: TRBJ2-1
V gene: TRBV9
CDR3 length: 16
clone size: -
D gene: TRBD2
CDR3 protein: CASSVEGAGGSNEQFF
CDR3 DNA: TGTGCCAGCAGCGTAGAAGGAGCGGGAGGTTCCAATGAGCAGTTCTTC

J gene: TRBJ2-2
V gene: TRBV5-3
CDR3 length: 17
clone size: -
D gene: TRBD2
CDR3 protein: CARSLELAGAETGELFF
CDR3 DNA: TGTGCCAGAAGCTTGGAACTAGCGGGAGCTGAAACCGGGGAGCTGTTTTTT